A selection of T cell receptor beta chains follows, all from one sample in a study of post-analysis software for immune sequencing data. From the PCR reads, TCRdb called clonotypes with MiXCR, one entry per CDR3 protein. This table holds about 200,000 distinct CDR3 sequences, 29% found once. Sequenced material: blood. Receptors were obtained from a girl between 2 and 17 years old with multiple sclerosis. Each CDR3 is given with its conserved first and last residue. Each record gives: D gene, clone size, V gene, J gene, CDR3 protein, CDR3 DNA. The D gene is left open where the match is weak. Some rows mark clone size as missing; the rest say once, few, many or name a class of expanded clone.

>-|few|TRBV28|TRBJ2-7
CASSFGSPYEQYF
TGTGCCAGCAGTTTCGGGAGCCCCTACGAGCAGTACTTC
>TRBD1|-|TRBV5-1|TRBJ1-2
CASSSAVRGPIDLDYTF
TGCGCCAGCAGCTCAGCCGTGAGGGGGCCCATTGATTTGGACTACACCTTC
>-|-|TRBV5-1|TRBJ1-5
CASSLDGDQPQHF
TGCGCCAGCAGCTTAGACGGGGATCAGCCCCAGCATTTT
>-|many|TRBV5-1|TRBJ2-1
CASSFNFNEQFF
TGCGCCAGCAGCTTCAACTTCAATGAGCAGTTCTTC
>-|few|TRBV5-1|TRBJ2-3
CASSVQIGADTQYF
TGCGCCAGCAGCGTGCAAATAGGGGCAGATACGCAGTATTTT
>TRBD2|-|TRBV5-1|TRBJ2-3
CASSSLQSGGPANTQYF
TGCGCCAGCAGCTCCCTACAAAGCGGGGGGCCGGCAAATACGCAGTATTTT
>TRBD1|many|TRBV29-1|TRBJ2-5
CSVERGPQETQYF
TGCAGCGTTGAAAGGGGGCCCCAAGAGACCCAGTACTTC
>TRBD2|-|TRBV20-1|TRBJ2-3
CSAYSLALLADTDTQYF
TGCAGTGCCTACTCTCTCGCCTTACTAGCGGACACAGATACGCAGTATTTT
>-|-|TRBV10-3|TRBJ1-3
CAIGPEGGNTIYF
TGTGCCATCGGGCCAGAAGGAGGAAACACCATATATTTT
>-|-|TRBV20-1|TRBJ1-4
CSARAGDEKLFF
TGCAGTGCTAGAGCTGGGGATGAAAAACTGTTTTTT
>-|few|TRBV7-9|TRBJ1-4
CASSQTGRNEKLFF
TGTGCCAGCAGCCAAACAGGCCGTAATGAAAAACTGTTTTTT
>-|many|TRBV28|TRBJ2-1
CASRHPPGVSGGYNEQFF
TGTGCCAGCAGACACCCGCCCGGGGTTAGCGGAGGCTACAATGAGCAGTTCTTC
>-|few|TRBV29-1|TRBJ2-2
CSVSNTGELFF
TGCAGCGTATCAAACACCGGGGAGCTGTTTTTT
>TRBD2|many|TRBV29-1|TRBJ2-5
CSVRLAGETQYF
TGCAGCGTGAGACTAGCGGGAGAGACCCAGTACTTC
>-|many|TRBV29-1|TRBJ2-1
CSVDSYNEQFF
TGCAGCGTTGACTCCTACAATGAGCAGTTCTTC
>-|-|TRBV7-9|TRBJ2-1
CASRRHDTNEQFF
TGTGCCAGCAGACGACACGATACCAATGAGCAGTTCTTC
>TRBD2|few|TRBV7-8|TRBJ2-2
CASSPRLAGGTGELFF
TGTGCCAGCAGCCCACGACTAGCGGGGGGCACCGGGGAGCTGTTTTTT
>-|many|TRBV10-3|TRBJ2-7
CAITSRLGSYEQYF
TGTGCCATCACTTCTCGACTAGGGTCCTACGAGCAGTACTTC
>-|many|TRBV20-1|TRBJ2-1
CSARAVVSSSYNEQFF
TGCAGTGCTAGAGCGGTAGTTAGCAGTTCCTACAATGAGCAGTTCTTC
>TRBD2|many|TRBV29-1|TRBJ2-7
CSGGRGADSYEQYF
TGCAGCGGCGGGAGGGGGGCCGATTCCTACGAGCAGTACTTC
>TRBD2|many|TRBV27|TRBJ2-3
CASSPGTSGTDTQYF
TGTGCCAGCAGCCCAGGGACTAGCGGCACAGATACGCAGTATTTT
>-|-|TRBV7-3|TRBJ2-3
CASSFGGLDTQYF
TGTGCCAGCAGCTTCGGGGGGCTAGATACGCAGTATTTT
>TRBD1|-|TRBV30|TRBJ2-7
CAWNRGQGNYELYF
TGTGCCTGGAATCGAGGACAGGGGAACTACGAGCTGTACTTC
>-|-|TRBV20-1|TRBJ2-3
CSARDKRGPSSTDTQYF
TGCAGTGCTAGAGATAAGCGCGGACCATCTAGCACAGATACGCAGTATTTT
>-|few|TRBV12-3/TRBV12-4|TRBJ2-2
CASTPDQGSNTGELFF
TGTGCCAGCACCCCGGACCAGGGTTCCAACACCGGGGAGCTGTTTTTT
>-|-|TRBV4-1|TRBJ1-5
CASSLIRYGGRYNRPQHF
TGCGCCAGCAGCCTGATCCGCTACGGGGGCCGGTACAATCGGCCCCAGCATTTT